The next 8 T cell receptor beta chains were all read from a single sample in a study of low-dose radiotherapy and immunotherapy resistance in tumors. With TRAV- and TRBV-specific primers, first-strand cDNA was made, covering the alpha and beta chains. TCRs were amplified for roughly 20 PCR cycles with a constant-region primer and V-primer adapter. One entry per CDR3 protein, called by TCRdb with MiXCR from the reads. The sample lists fewer than 90,000 distinct CDR3 sequences, around 32% seen once, with 8.5% to 14% in the top ten. As to time point: before trial treatment. The input for sequencing was PBMCs, taken before treatment. Every receptor here comes from a female donor with ovarian cancer.

The V gene is TRBV5-1, the J gene TRBJ2-7; the D gene is possibly TRBD1 (6 bases). The V and J ends lost 4 bases and 2 bases respectively, with 13 bases between them. The CDR3 loop spans 14 amino acids. CDR1 is SGHRS, CDR2 YFSETQ, per germline. The DNA for the CDR3 is TGCGCCAGCAGCCGGGCGACAGGAGCCTACGAGCAGTACTTC. Translated, it gives CASSRATGAYEQYF.

This clonotype was detected many times. The chain joins TRBV7-3 to TRBJ2-1; tentatively, D is TRBD1 (6 bases). The CDR3 spans 14 residues. The V gene's germline CDR1 is SGHTA and CDR2 FQGTGA. Trimming shortened V by 4 bases and J by 1 base, and 8 bases separated the two germline ends. CDR3 region: CASSSRGSYNEQFF. As DNA, the CDR3 is TGTGCCAGCAGCTCAAGGGGGTCCTACAATGAGCAGTTCTTC.

The V gene is TRBV12-3 or TRBV12-4, the J gene TRBJ2-5; 11 bases match TRBD2. The CDR3 extends over 15 amino acids. The ends lost 6 bases at V and 4 bases at J; junction bases unmatched: 7. CDR3: CASRGIAGGPETQYF. DNA for the CDR3: TGTGCCAGCAGGGGAATAGCGGGGGGGCCAGAGACCCAGTACTTC.

This clonotype was observed at least ten times. The rearrangement uses TRBV12-3 or TRBV12-4 and TRBJ2-3; D is uncertain. CDR3 length: 13 amino acids. V lost 2 bases, J lost 7 bases, and 10 bases lay in between. CDR3 DNA: TGTGCCAGCAGTTTATCGAGAGATAATACGCAGTATTTT. Its protein is CASSLSRDNTQYF.

The V call is TRBV5-1, the J call TRBJ2-1; 8 bases are a match to TRBD1. Germline V gives CDR1 SGHRS, CDR2 YFSETQ. Trimming at V came to 0 bases and at J to 4 bases, leaving 3 bases not matched to a gene. The CDR3 runs 15 residues. CDR3 sequence reads: CASSLDQGAYNEQFF. Here the CDR3 DNA reads TGCGCCAGCAGCTTGGATCAGGGGGCGTACAATGAGCAGTTCTTC.

There are many counts of this clonotype. The chain employs TRBV20-1 and TRBJ1-2; D gene uncertain. Germline assignment: CDR1 DFQATT and CDR2 SNEGSKA (reference sequence). The CDR3 loop spans 16 amino acids. The CDR3 sequence is CSPLPPGGVGNYGYTF. DNA for the CDR3: TGCAGCCCTTTGCCCCCGGGAGGCGTAGGGAATTATGGCTACACCTTC.

This chain connects TRBV12-3 or TRBV12-4 to TRBJ2-3, with TRBD2 identical over 8 bases. The CDR3 sequence is 18 residues long. J lost 5 bases, V lost 5 bases, and 18 bases had no gene match. As DNA, the CDR3 is TGTGCCAGCAGTCCGGGTAAGGGGGTGAGCGGGAGAGGAGATACGCAGTATTTT. It translates to CASSPGKGVSGRGDTQYF.

The chain links TRBV6-2 or TRBV6-3 to TRBJ1-5, with 7 positions matching TRBD1. The V gene end was trimmed by 6 bases and the J gene end by 3 bases; junction bases not matched to a gene: 8. The CDR3 totals 15 residues. The germline CDR1 and CDR2 sequences are MNHEY and SVGEGT. CDR3 loop: CASSFPRGFNQPQHF. CDR3 nucleotides: TGTGCCAGCAGCTTTCCCAGGGGGTTCAATCAGCCCCAGCATTTT.